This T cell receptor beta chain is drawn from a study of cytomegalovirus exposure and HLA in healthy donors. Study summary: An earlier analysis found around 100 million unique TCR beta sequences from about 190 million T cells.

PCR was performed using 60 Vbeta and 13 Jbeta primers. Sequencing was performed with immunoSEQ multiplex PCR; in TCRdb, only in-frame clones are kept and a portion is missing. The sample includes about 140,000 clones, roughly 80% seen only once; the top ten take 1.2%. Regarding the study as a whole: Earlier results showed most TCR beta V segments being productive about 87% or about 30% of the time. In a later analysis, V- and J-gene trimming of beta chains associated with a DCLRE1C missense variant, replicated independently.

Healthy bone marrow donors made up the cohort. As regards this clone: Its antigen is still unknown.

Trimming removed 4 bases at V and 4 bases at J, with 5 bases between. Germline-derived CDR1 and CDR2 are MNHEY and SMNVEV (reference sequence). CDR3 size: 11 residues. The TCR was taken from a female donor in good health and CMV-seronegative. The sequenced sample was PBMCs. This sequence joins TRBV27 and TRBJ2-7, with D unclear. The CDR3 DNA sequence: TGTGCCAGCAGTTCCGGGTACGAGCAGTACTTC. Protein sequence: CASSSGYEQYF.